The 31 T cell receptor beta chains presented below share a single source sample, sequenced in a study of blood T cell repertoires in COVID-19. Sequencing was performed with immunoSEQ multiplex PCR; in TCRdb, only in-frame clones are kept and a portion is missing. The table records 150,000 to 170,000 clones, under 95% of them present only once. Sample: peripheral blood. The source is a man between 50 and 59 years old with acute or convalescent COVID-19.

The chain couples TRBV30 to TRBJ1-1, with 7 bases lining up with TRBD1. CDR3 length: 14 amino acids. V dropped 3 bases and J dropped 4; count of bases not matched to a gene: 8. The germline V gene encodes CDR1 GTSNPN and CDR2 SVGIG (reference sequence). CDR3 loop: CAWRRQGIATEAFF. The CDR3 bases are TGTGCCTGGAGACGACAGGGAATCGCCACTGAAGCTTTCTTT.

The chain couples TRBV5-4 to TRBJ2-2; weak D call: TRBD2 (5 bases). The V end was cut by 0 bases, the J end by 7 bases, with 7 bases between. The CDR3 spans 13 residues. Germline loops: CDR1 SGHNT, CDR2 YYREEE (reference sequence). CDR3 coding DNA: TGTGCCAGCAGCTTGGAGAGGGACGGGGAGCTGTTTTTT. Protein product: CASSLERDGELFF.

This chain joins TRBV18 and TRBJ1-5; no firm D call. Trimming took off 2 bases at V and 5 bases at J, with 10 bases between the two ends. The CDR3 has 14 amino acids. Germline assignment: CDR1 KGHSH and CDR2 LQKENI. CDR3 sequence reads: CASSPRMGDQPQHF. The CDR3 DNA reads TGTGCCAGCTCACCAAGAATGGGAGATCAGCCCCAGCATTTT.

The chain has TRBV28 and TRBJ2-1; 9 bases align to TRBD2. V lost 6 bases to trimming and J lost 4 bases; unmatched junction nucleotides: 7. The germline CDR1 and CDR2 sequences are MDHEN and SYDVKM. The CDR3 contains 15 residues. The CDR3 protein is CASRNSGGLYNEQFF. The CDR3 DNA sequence: TGTGCCAGCAGAAATAGCGGGGGACTTTACAATGAGCAGTTCTTC. The variable domain in full, completed from reference TRBV28 and TRBJ2-1, reads DVKVTQSSRYLVKRTGEKVFLECVQDMDHENMFWYRQDPGLGLRLIYFSYDVKMKEKGDIPEGYSVSREKKERFSLILESASTNQTSMYLCASRNSGGLYNEQFFGPGTRLTVL.

This chain joins TRBV5-4 and TRBJ2-5; 14 bases agree with TRBD2. The ends lost 4 bases at V and 5 bases at J; junction bases unmatched: 7. The CDR3 sequence is 16 residues long. CDR1 is SGHNT and CDR2 is YYREEE in the germline V gene (reference sequence). The chain's CDR3 is CASSRGLAGDGETQYF. CDR3 nucleotide sequence: TGTGCCAGCAGCAGGGGACTAGCGGGAGATGGGGAGACCCAGTACTTC.

This rearrangement joins TRBV27 to TRBJ2-3, with D possibly being TRBD1 (5 bases). V was shortened by 3 bases and J by 2 bases, with 9 bases between the two germline ends. This CDR3 comprises 14 residues. The germline gives CDR1 MNHEY, CDR2 SMNVEV (reference sequence). In DNA form, the CDR3 reads TGTGCCAGCAGTTTGGGGCAGAACACAGATACGCAGTATTTT. The encoded protein is CASSLGQNTDTQYF.

This chain joins TRBV5-1 and TRBJ2-1; 16 bases line up with TRBD2. Germline values: CDR1 SGHRS, CDR2 YFSETQ. This CDR3 comprises 19 residues. The J segment lost 6 bases and the V segment lost 4 bases, leaving 13 bases of the junction unmatched. The CDR3 loop is CASSHEGLAGGPFSNEQFF. The CDR3 DNA sequence: TGCGCCAGCAGCCACGAGGGACTAGCGGGAGGGCCCTTTAGCAATGAGCAGTTCTTC.

The V gene is TRBV7-9, the J gene TRBJ1-1, with D possibly matching TRBD1 (5 bases). The ends were cut back, 5 bases at V and 6 bases at J, with 7 bases in the middle. The CDR3 runs 11 residues. Germline V gene lookup returns CDR1 SEHNR and CDR2 FQNEAQ (reference sequence). The CDR3 nucleotides read TGTGCCAGCAGCGGGGGGGCTGAAGCTTTCTTT. This sequence encodes CASSGGAEAFF.

The chain recombines TRBV6-5 with TRBJ2-2; D is unclear. Germline values: CDR1 MNHEY, CDR2 SVGAGI. Between the trimmed V and J ends, which lost 4 bases and 2 bases, there was a span of 8 bases. This CDR3 is 14 amino acids long. The CDR3 region is CASSSFHNTGELFF. In nucleotides, the CDR3 is TGTGCCAGCAGTTCATTTCATAACACCGGGGAGCTGTTTTTT.

The CDR3 loop reads CASIYRNTEAFF. The CDR3 DNA sequence: TGTGCCAGTATTTACAGGAACACTGAAGCTTTCTTT. The V call is TRBV19, the J call TRBJ1-1, with unresolved D. The CDR3 is 12 residues long. Trimming left V 7 bases short and J 1 base short, with 7 bases between. In germline, CDR1 is LNHDA, CDR2 SQIVND (reference sequence). Combining the CDR3 with reference TRBV19 and TRBJ1-1 gives the whole variable domain DGGITQSPKYLFRKEGQNVTLSCEQNLNHDAMYWYRQDPGQGLRLIYYSQIVNDFQKGDIAEGYSVSREKKESFPLTVTSAQKNPTAFYLCASIYRNTEAFFGQGTRLTVV.

The chain uses TRBV5-1 and TRBJ1-3; 10 bases are shared with TRBD1. The CDR3 sequence is 15 residues long. The V segment lost 4 bases and the J segment 2 bases; nucleotides outside the gene matches: 3. Germline V gene sequence: CDR1 SGHRS, CDR2 YFSETQ. The CDR3 protein is CASSRGQGPGNTIYF. DNA for the CDR3: TGCGCCAGCAGCAGGGGACAGGGGCCTGGAAACACCATATATTTT.

This clone has only a few counts. V usage is TRBV5-1 and J usage is TRBJ1-1; D unresolved. CDR1 and CDR2 (germline): SGHRS, YFSETQ. CDR3 length: 14 amino acids. V was clipped by 4 bases and J by 1 base, with 11 bases between them. This CDR3 is CASSEKTGNTEAFF. CDR3 in DNA: TGCGCCAGCAGCGAAAAGACGGGGAACACTGAAGCTTTCTTT.

This clone was detected once. V is TRBV4-3 and J is TRBJ1-1; unclear D gene. This CDR3 region has 13 residues. CDR1 is LGHNA and CDR2 is YSLEER in the germline V gene. V shed 0 bases and J shed 1 base, with 3 bases lying between them. This CDR3 is CASSQDRNTEAFF. The CDR3 DNA sequence: TGCGCCAGCAGCCAAGACAGGAACACTGAAGCTTTCTTT.

The chain combines TRBV29-1 with TRBJ2-7; D is possibly TRBD1 (6 bases). Per the germline V gene, CDR1 is SQVTM and CDR2 is ANQGSEA. Deletions cut 7 bases from V and 2 bases from J, with 12 bases between. The CDR3 extends over 12 amino acids. The CDR3 reads CSAAQGPYEQYV. CDR3 nucleotide sequence: TGCAGCGCCGCACAGGGTCCCTACGAGCAGTACGTC.

The chain joins TRBV18 to TRBJ2-1, with 11 bases aligning to TRBD1. The J segment lost 7 bases and the V segment lost 5 bases, leaving 7 bases of the junction unmatched. This CDR3 is 15 amino acids long. Per germline, CDR1 KGHSH and CDR2 LQKENI. The CDR3 DNA reads TGTGCCAGCTCAGGCGGACAGGGGGCGGGAAATGAGCAGTTCTTC. It encodes CASSGGQGAGNEQFF.

The V gene is TRBV6-4, the J gene TRBJ1-5, with D unclear. Trimming removed 5 bases at V and 4 bases at J, with 9 bases between. This CDR3 contains 13 residues. Germline V gene sequence: CDR1 MRHNA, CDR2 SNTAGT. The chain's CDR3 is CASSLNRNQPQHF. In nucleotides, the CDR3 is TGTGCCAGCAGTCTGAACCGGAATCAGCCCCAGCATTTT.

The chain joins TRBV24-1 to TRBJ1-2, with TRBD1 matching over 9 bases. J lost 6 bases, V lost 3 bases, and 13 bases had no gene match. This CDR3 comprises 17 residues. Germline V gene sequence: CDR1 KGHDR, CDR2 SFDVKD. The DNA for the CDR3 is TGTGCCACCAGTGATCCCCCCCGACAGGGGGTAAGAGATGGCTACACCTTC. This translates into CATSDPPRQGVRDGYTF.

The J gene is TRBJ2-1, the V gene TRBV6-1; 8 bases map to TRBD2. CDR1 is MNHNS, CDR2 SASEGT, per germline. The CDR3 has 13 residues. Losses at the gene ends were 5 bases for V and 6 bases for J; bases not matched to a gene: 3. CDR3 region: CASSLLAGNEQFF. The CDR3 DNA reads TGTGCCAGCAGTCTCCTAGCGGGCAATGAGCAGTTCTTC.

V and J are TRBV7-8 and TRBJ2-7; perhaps TRBD2 as D (6 bases). The germline gives CDR1 SGHVS, CDR2 FQNEAQ. Trimming removed 1 base at V and 12 bases at J, with 19 bases between. The CDR3 is 14 amino acids. CDR3 region: CASSLDVSGDFSYF. The CDR3, as DNA: TGTGCCAGCAGCTTAGACGTGTCGGGGGACTTCTCGTACTTC.

The chain employs TRBV28 and TRBJ2-3; 7 bases line up with TRBD2. Germline CDR1 and CDR2: MDHEN and SYDVKM. Trimming removed 5 bases from V and 2 bases from J; junction bases left unmatched: 16. The length of the CDR3 is 18 residues. DNA for the CDR3: TGTGCCAGCAGTACCGCCGTGGGGAGCGGGATCCTCACAGATACGCAGTATTTT. It yields the protein CASSTAVGSGILTDTQYF.

This clone was observed a handful of times. This chain uses TRBV5-4 with TRBJ1-1; D is ambiguous. This CDR3 is built from 13 residues. Trimming pared 1 base from V and 7 bases from J, leaving 11 bases between. CDR1 SGHNT and CDR2 YYREEE come from the germline V gene (reference sequence). CDR3 in DNA: TGTGCCAGCAGCTTGTATGTGAACGGTGAAGCTTTCTTT. Translation gives CASSLYVNGEAFF.

This chain joins TRBV2 and TRBJ2-7; the D gene is possibly TRBD1 (6 bases). CDR1 is SNHLY, CDR2 FYNNEI, per germline. The CDR3 has 13 amino acids. Trimming took off 7 bases at V and 3 bases at J, with 13 bases between the two ends. CDR3 coding DNA: TGTGCCAGCACCACAGGGACAATCTACGAGCAGTACTTC. It codes for CASTTGTIYEQYF.

The chain uses TRBV19 and TRBJ2-1; 10 bases are shared with TRBD2. The trim removed 2 bases at V and 4 bases at J, leaving 5 bases unmatched. The germline V gene encodes CDR1 LNHDA and CDR2 SQIVND (reference sequence). The CDR3 runs 16 residues. CDR3 in amino acids: CASSILAGESYNEQFF. The CDR3 nucleotides read TGTGCCAGTAGTATACTAGCGGGAGAATCGTACAATGAGCAGTTCTTC.

The chain combines TRBV19 with TRBJ1-2; D is perhaps TRBD1 (6 bases). Germline loops: CDR1 LNHDA, CDR2 SQIVND (reference sequence). Trimming pared 3 bases from V and 2 bases from J, leaving 13 bases between. This CDR3 has 15 residues. The CDR3 protein is CASSMLGGRNYGYTF. CDR3 in DNA: TGTGCCAGTAGTATGCTAGGGGGAAGGAACTATGGCTACACCTTC.

This chain joins TRBV18 and TRBJ2-7; TRBD1 is a possible D gene (5 bases). Between the trimmed V and J ends, which lost 5 bases and 4 bases, there was a span of 12 bases. The CDR3 is 13 amino acids. Per the germline V gene, CDR1 is KGHSH and CDR2 is LQKENI. CDR3 amino acids: CASSTGYSYEQYF. CDR3 DNA sequence: TGTGCCAGCTCAACAGGTTACTCTTACGAGCAGTACTTC. Variable domain in full (rest from reference TRBV18 and TRBJ2-7): NAGVMQNPRHLVRRRGQEARLRCSPMKGHSHVYWYRQLPEEGLKFMVYLQKENIIDESGMPKERFSAEFPKEGPSILRIQQVVRGDSAAYFCASSTGYSYEQYFGPGTRLTVT.

The rearrangement uses TRBV24-1 and TRBJ2-3; D is unresolved. The CDR3 length is 16 residues. Germline V CDR1 and CDR2: KGHDR, SFDVKD. Trimming cost V 5 bases and J 4 bases, with 18 bases left between them. CDR3 coding DNA: TGTGCCACCAGTGGGCCCGACAAACCTTCCCCAGATACGCAGTATTTT. Translating it yields CATSGPDKPSPDTQYF.

V is TRBV4-1 and J is TRBJ1-3, with TRBD1 matching over 7 bases. Germline CDR1 reads MGHRA; CDR2 reads YSYEKL. Trimming removed 4 bases from V and 0 bases from J; junction bases left unmatched: 9. The CDR3 is 17 residues long. CDR3 sequence reads: CASSPLPGQTSGNTIYF. The CDR3 nucleotides are TGCGCCAGCAGCCCCCTACCGGGACAGACCTCTGGAAACACCATATATTTT.

The chain has TRBV30 and TRBJ2-2; TRBD2 aligns across 11 bases. Germline trimming cut 1 base from V and 2 bases from J; bases unmatched to any gene: 6. This CDR3 region has 17 residues. Germline V gene sequence: CDR1 GTSNPN, CDR2 SVGIG (reference sequence). CDR3 protein: CAWSDSSGGTNTGELFF. The CDR3 DNA reads TGTGCCTGGAGTGATTCTAGCGGGGGGACCAACACCGGGGAGCTGTTTTTT.

The rearrangement links TRBV27 to TRBJ1-2; unclear D gene. CDR1 is MNHEY, CDR2 SMNVEV, per germline (reference sequence). Deletions cut 2 bases from V and 4 bases from J, with 11 bases between. This CDR3 is built from 14 residues. CDR3 coding DNA: TGTGCCAGCAGTTTAGGGTCGGGTGCCTATGGCTACACCTTC. It yields the protein CASSLGSGAYGYTF.

J is TRBJ2-1 and V is TRBV7-2, with 9 nucleotides matching TRBD2. Losses at the gene ends were 5 bases for V and 7 bases for J; bases not matched to a gene: 9. The CDR3 has 15 residues. The germline gives CDR1 SGHTA, CDR2 FQGNSA. The CDR3 DNA follows: TGTGCCAGCAGCCCCGGGACTAGCAATGGAAATGAGCAGTTCTTC. Its translation: CASSPGTSNGNEQFF.

This rearrangement joins TRBV2 to TRBJ1-5; tentative D call: TRBD1 (5 bases). Trimming stripped 7 bases from V and 2 bases from J, with 18 bases between. The CDR3 has 16 residues. The germline CDR1 and CDR2 sequences are SNHLY and FYNNEI. Written as DNA, the CDR3 is TGTGCCAGCACCACCTCGGGGGGTATGGGCAATCAGCCCCAGCATTTT. Its protein is CASTTSGGMGNQPQHF. The full variable domain, rest sourced from reference TRBV2 and TRBJ1-5, is EPEVTQTPSHQVTQMGQEVILRCVPISNHLYFYWYRQILGQKVEFLVSFYNNEISEKSEIFDDQFSVERPDGSNFTLKIRSTKLEDSAMYFCASTTSGGMGNQPQHFGDGTRLSIL.